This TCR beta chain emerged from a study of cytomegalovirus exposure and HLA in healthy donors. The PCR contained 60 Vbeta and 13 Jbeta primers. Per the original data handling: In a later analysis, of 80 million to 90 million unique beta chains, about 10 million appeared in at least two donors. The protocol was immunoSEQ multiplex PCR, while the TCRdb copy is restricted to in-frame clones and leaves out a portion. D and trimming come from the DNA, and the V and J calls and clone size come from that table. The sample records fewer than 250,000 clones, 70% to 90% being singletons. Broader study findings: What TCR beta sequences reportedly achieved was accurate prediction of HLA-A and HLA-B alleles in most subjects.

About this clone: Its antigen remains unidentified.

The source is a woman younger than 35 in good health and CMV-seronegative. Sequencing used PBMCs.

CDR3 sequence: CASSGGRRRNEQFF. The CDR3 bases are TGTGCCAGTAGTGGAGGTAGGAGACGCAATGAGCAGTTCTTC. The rearrangement joins TRBV19 to TRBJ2-1, with D possibly being TRBD2 (5 bases). The CDR3 is 14 amino acids. Germline V gene data show CDR1 as LNHDA and CDR2 as SQIVND (reference sequence). V lost 5 bases, J lost 6 bases, and 14 bases lay in between.